This TCR beta chain was sequenced during a study of cytomegalovirus exposure and HLA in healthy donors. Study conclusions and caveats: Earlier analysis yielded a pattern in which most TCR beta V segments were productive about 90% or about 30% of the time. Later on, analysis showed that most CMV-associated TCR beta chains appeared to be HLA-restricted. One variant, a missense change in DCLRE1C, was linked in a later analysis to TCR beta V- and J-gene trimming.

With respect to this clone: Its antigen is still unknown.

The PCR made use of 60 Vbeta and 13 Jbeta primers. The repertoire was sequenced with immunoSEQ multiplex PCR; TCRdb's copy has only in-frame clones and lacks some. The sample yields approximately 160,000 clones, 65% to 85% seen once. The CDR3 is made up of 14 amino acids. Germline V gives CDR1 MDHEN, CDR2 SYDVKM. V was clipped by 2 bases and J by 4 bases, with 6 bases between them. Sequencing used PBMCs. The clonotype comes from a woman aged 40 to 50 in good health and CMV-seropositive. V usage is TRBV28 and J usage is TRBJ1-6; D not certain. In nucleotides, the CDR3 is TGTGCCAGCAGTTTACAGGATTATAATTCACCCCTCCACTTT. This encodes CASSLQDYNSPLHF.